A selection of T cell receptor beta chains follows, all from one sample in a study of T cells expressing NK-cell markers. TCRdb reprocessed the 5' RACE reads, keeping one entry per CDR3 protein, no DNA. Its table records about 390,000 distinct CDR3 sequences. The sequencing input was blood T cells: a sorted CD56 or NKG2C T cell subset, CD4+ or CD8+ T cells, or bulk PBMC T cells (not recorded which). These receptors were collected from a woman in her 50s in good health. Each CDR3 is given with its conserved first and last residue.

TRBV5-1,TRBJ2-1,CASSGTASYNEQFF
TRBV9,TRBJ1-1,CASSATVTGGTEAFF
TRBV20-1,TRBJ2-1,CSARGDFAGNEQFF
TRBV9,TRBJ2-3,CASSGPRGNTQYF
TRBV12-3/TRBV12-4,TRBJ1-2,CASSLGDRWGYTF
TRBV14,TRBJ2-5,CASSQGLAGGEQETQYF
TRBV20-1,TRBJ2-3,CSARDQGSGTDTQYF
TRBV4-1,TRBJ2-7,CASSRGGGRSSYEQYF
TRBV10-1,TRBJ2-1,CASGTEYNEQFF
TRBV7-9,TRBJ1-6,CASSLGGASLLHF
TRBV7-9,TRBJ2-1,CASSPLLGARLAGNEQFF
TRBV7-9,TRBJ1-2,CASSLELNYGYTF
TRBV9,TRBJ2-1,CASSSGPNNEQFF
TRBV9,TRBJ1-1,CASSPGGGRITEAFF
TRBV12-3/TRBV12-4,TRBJ2-3,CASSPVTGASTDTQYF
TRBV10-3,TRBJ2-1,CAIGTDRDDATNEQFF
TRBV11-3,TRBJ2-4,CASSLGDTGNIQYF
TRBV30,TRBJ2-5,CAWSPGTSLYF
TRBV28,TRBJ2-5,CASSSPRGIQETQYF
TRBV24-1,TRBJ2-1,CATSDPGLAGMNEQFF
TRBV6-2/TRBV6-3,TRBJ2-5,CASSSIQGGSMTETQYF
TRBV9,TRBJ1-2,CASGEEYGYTF
TRBV11-3,TRBJ1-1,CASSLTTGNTEAFF
TRBV19,TRBJ2-1,CASSMVQAGGEQFF
TRBV29-1,TRBJ2-1,CSDGERSSYNEQFF
TRBV10-3,TRBJ1-2,CAISASGGDYGYTF
TRBV11-3,TRBJ1-1,CASSSRTGRNTEAFF
TRBV4-2,TRBJ2-7,CASSQERTAIYEQYF
TRBV10-3,TRBJ2-7,CAISELAGGGYEQYF
TRBV3-1,TRBJ2-5,CASSLQTGGTETQYF
TRBV11-2,TRBJ1-2,CASSLVFSTGFGYTF
TRBV7-2,TRBJ2-3,CASSETSGSFGDTQYF